Included here is one T cell receptor beta chain sequence, with context. Antigen unknown. Sequence at one end of the junction differs from germline and may be a read error. Germline loops: CDR1 WSHSY, CDR2 SAAADI. The CDR3 is 15 amino acids. These data belong to a study of cytomegalovirus exposure and HLA in healthy donors. Points from the study as a whole: In vitro assays verified that three CMV-associated chains recognized CMV antigens specifically. In a later analysis, at a false discovery rate of 0.05, approximately 16,000 TCR beta sequences were associated with HLA alleles. V- and J-gene trimming of TCR beta was linked (in a later analysis) to a missense DCLRE1C variant. Cytomegalovirus association was assigned to more than 150 TCR beta chains.

Primers included in the PCR were 60 Vbeta and 13 Jbeta primers. Method: immunoSEQ multiplex PCR; TCRdb's copy keeps in-frame clones and lacks some. In the table there are 200,000 to 250,000 clones, under 80% of which are singletons. The TCR was taken from a woman under 40 in good health and CMV-seronegative. Sample: PBMCs. The rearrangement joins TRBV10-2 to TRBJ2-1; D unresolved. The CDR3 reads CASSAFENYYNEQLF. CDR3 nucleotide sequence: TGCGCCAGCAGTGCATTCGAGAACTATTACAATGAGCAGCTCTTC.